Sequencing of this TCR beta chain was carried out in a study of neurological immune-mediated disorders (dated by TCRdb to 2018 to 2020). At the level of the whole study: Among the roughly 34 multiple sclerosis patients, relapsing-remitting MS was present in roughly 30 and secondary progressive MS was present in 3. Peripheral blood TCR-beta repertoires from HTLV-I-associated myelopathy (HAM/TSP) patients, multiple sclerosis patients and healthy controls were compared by UMI-based sequencing. Alongside PBMC samples, the set of some 98 TCR-beta libraries contained longitudinal samples, technical triplicates, and paired CD4+ and CD8+ T-cell subsets that had been sorted. The cohort included approximately 70 subjects: about 14 with HAM/TSP, roughly 34 with multiple sclerosis, and 20 or so healthy controls. Here is what the overall study found, with its caveats: No clinical or MRI features were associated with the MS cluster, and the authors said that larger cohorts are needed. TCR clonal expansion was highest in HAM/TSP patients and lowest in MS patients, with MS patients falling below even healthy controls. In a phylogenetic analysis, the repertoires of 18 out of 34 MS patients fell into a single cluster of related CDR3 sequences, pointing to a possible signature at the repertoire level. No identical CDR3 amino acid sequences were shared among expanded clones across subjects, suggesting private TCR-beta repertoires in all groups.

The germline V gene supplies CDR1 LGHNT and CDR2 FRNRAP. The CDR3 runs 16 amino acids, cysteine and phenylalanine included. This entry keeps only the CDR3 DNA: 48 bases, framed from base 1. V is clipped by 5 bases and J by 3 bases, and the sequence between their germline boundaries is 18 bases long. This clonotype turned up a few times. The antigen it recognizes is unknown. Base qualities are not provided; no much larger clone lies one nucleotide away. cDNA was synthesized by template-switch 5'RACE using a primer carrying a 10-nucleotide random unique molecular identifier by which each TCR transcript was tagged. Each sequencing run produced over 160 million TCR-beta sequences covering 15-18 subjects. Total RNA was extracted with the RNeasy kit. TCR-beta VDJ regions were amplified with primers for the TCR constant region and the 5'RACE anchor, using the KAPA Real-time Library Amplification kit. Sample indexes and Illumina adaptors were added in a first PCR, after which library yield was increased in a second PCR. After Ampure bead purification, the TCR product of roughly 650 bp was size-selected on a 2% E-gel SizeSelection system. Before pooling, libraries had their quality checked on a Bioanalyzer, their concentration measured with Qubit, and their quantity determined with the Kapa Library Quantification kit. An Illumina HiSeq 2500 sequenced the libraries paired-end 2 x 150 bp. To increase sequence diversity, roughly 24-32% phiX was spiked into each library pool. Regarding the original processing steps: The UMI-based MiGEC pipeline processed quality-filtered reads and removed over 80% of raw TCR sequences during error correction. VDJ genes were aligned to IMGT germline references, and clonotypes were defined by unique CDR3 amino acid sequence plus V-J genes. Clonal expansion, Shannon diversity, and CDR3 relatedness (CalcPairwiseDistances, ClusterSamples) were evaluated with VDJtools, and phylogenetic trees were built with CLCbio workbench. Using coefficient-of-variation modelling across technical triplicates, the study counted a clone as expanded if it had at least 8 unique UMIs. Using fastp at Q25 and MiXCR, TCRdb reprocessed the public reads and kept productive beta chains. Entries are consolidated by CDR3 protein sequence, retaining the most common genes and DNA. The V and J calls were determined by TCRdb, not by the authors. The sample table records approximately 52,000 distinct CDR3 sequences; approximately 3.3% of these occur just once. The leading ten clones occupy over 5% of the sample.

For unsorted PBMC libraries, 2 million PBMCs were used after storage in RNAlater at -80 degrees C until RNA extraction. The multiple sclerosis patients were enrolled in a US clinical protocol that used magnetic resonance imaging to evaluate disease progression. Peripheral blood was subjected to Ficoll-Hypaque density gradient centrifugation to isolate PBMCs, which were then cryopreserved in liquid nitrogen. Sequencing was done on a sample of PBMCs. The TCR was taken from a middle-aged man with multiple sclerosis. The V and J segments used are TRBV12-5 and TRBJ2-3, with TRBD2 as a weak D call on 5 bases. The bases read TGTGCTAGTGGTCCCCCGACCGGGATAAAGACAGATACGCAGTATTTT. Its protein reads: CASGPPTGIKTDTQYF.